This T cell receptor beta chain was sequenced in a study of cytomegalovirus exposure and HLA in healthy donors. PCR involved 60 Vbeta and 13 Jbeta primers. The table came from immunoSEQ multiplex PCR; TCRdb's copy has only in-frame clones and leaves some out. The sample lists 150,000 to 200,000 clones; approximately 81% were seen once. V shed 3 bases and J shed 2 bases, with 14 bases lying between them. There are 16 residues in the CDR3. Germline V gene sequence: CDR1 LNHDA, CDR2 SQIVND (reference sequence). Sequences were obtained from PBMCs. The sequence derives from a boy between 10 and 17 years old in good health and CMV-seronegative. This chain connects TRBV19 to TRBJ1-5, with D perhaps TRBD1 (5 bases). The CDR3, as DNA: TGTGCCAGTAGTATTAGAATTCAGGGCGGCAATCAGCCCCAGCATTTT. This sequence encodes CASSIRIQGGNQPQHF.